This TCR beta chain was retrieved from a study of blood T cell repertoires in COVID-19. Overall study context: In each case, the material was cDNA or gDNA derived from T cells, B-cell-depleted T cells, or PBMCs.

Germline V CDR1 and CDR2: SGHAT, FQNNGV. The CDR3 consists of 18 residues. Trimming took 2 bases from V and 0 from J; bases not matched to a gene: 7. Only in-frame clones appear in the TCRdb table, and some are missing; sequencing was by immunoSEQ multiplex PCR. Of roughly 40,000 clones detected, 86% appear once; the ten largest clones hold 55% to 60%. This clonotype was sampled from a man between 65 and 80 years old with acute or convalescent COVID-19. The genes are TRBV11-2 and TRBJ1-6; TRBD1 agrees at 7 bases. Sequenced material: peripheral blood. The CDR3 spells CASSLTGTASSYNSPLHF. CDR3 bases: TGTGCCAGCAGCTTAACCGGGACAGCTAGCTCCTATAATTCACCCCTCCACTTT. Together with reference TRBV11-2 and TRBJ1-6, the CDR3 gives the full variable domain: EAGVAQSPRYKIIEKRQSVAFWCNPISGHATLYWYQQILGQGPKLLIQFQNNGVVDDSQLPKDRFSAERLKGVDSTLKIQPAKLEDSAVYLCASSLTGTASSYNSPLHFGNGTRLTVT.